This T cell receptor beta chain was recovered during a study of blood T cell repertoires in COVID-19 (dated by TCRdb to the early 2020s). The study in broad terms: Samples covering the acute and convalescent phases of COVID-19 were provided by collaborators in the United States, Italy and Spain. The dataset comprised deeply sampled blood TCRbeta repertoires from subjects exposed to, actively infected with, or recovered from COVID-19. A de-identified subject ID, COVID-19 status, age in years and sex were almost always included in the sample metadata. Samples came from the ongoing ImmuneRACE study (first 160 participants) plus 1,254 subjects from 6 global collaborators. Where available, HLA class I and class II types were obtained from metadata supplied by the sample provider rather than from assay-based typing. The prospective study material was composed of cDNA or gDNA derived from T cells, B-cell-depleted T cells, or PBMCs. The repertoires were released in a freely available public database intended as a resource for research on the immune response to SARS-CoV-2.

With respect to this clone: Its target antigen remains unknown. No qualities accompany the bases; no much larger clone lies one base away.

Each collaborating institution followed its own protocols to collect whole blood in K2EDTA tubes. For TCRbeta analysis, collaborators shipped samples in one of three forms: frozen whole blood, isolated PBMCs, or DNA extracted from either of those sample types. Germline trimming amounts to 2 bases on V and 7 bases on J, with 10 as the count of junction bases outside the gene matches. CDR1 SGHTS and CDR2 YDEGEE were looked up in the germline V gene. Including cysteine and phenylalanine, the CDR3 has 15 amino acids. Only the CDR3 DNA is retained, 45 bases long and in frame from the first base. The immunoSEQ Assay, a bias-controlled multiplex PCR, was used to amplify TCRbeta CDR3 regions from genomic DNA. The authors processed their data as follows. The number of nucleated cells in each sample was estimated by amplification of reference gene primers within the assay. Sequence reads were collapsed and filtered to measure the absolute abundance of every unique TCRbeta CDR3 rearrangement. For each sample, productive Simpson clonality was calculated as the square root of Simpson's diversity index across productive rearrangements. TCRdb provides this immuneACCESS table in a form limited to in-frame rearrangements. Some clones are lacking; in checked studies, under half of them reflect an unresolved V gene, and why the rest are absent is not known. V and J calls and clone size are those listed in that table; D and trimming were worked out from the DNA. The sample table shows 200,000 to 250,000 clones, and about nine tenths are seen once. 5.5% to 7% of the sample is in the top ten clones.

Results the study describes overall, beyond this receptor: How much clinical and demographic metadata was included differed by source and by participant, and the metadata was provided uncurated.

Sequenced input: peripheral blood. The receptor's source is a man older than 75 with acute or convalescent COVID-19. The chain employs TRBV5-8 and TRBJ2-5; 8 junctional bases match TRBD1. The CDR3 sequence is CASSLYGQGLGTQYF. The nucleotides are TGTGCCAGCAGCTTATACGGACAGGGCTTAGGGACCCAGTACTTC.